This is a list of T cell receptor beta chains from one sample in a study of shared clonotypes between healthy human individuals. Measured with immunoSEQ multiplex PCR; TCRdb has only the in-frame clones, and not every one. Counted here are roughly 700,000 clones, around two thirds occurring once; the ten biggest clones make up 1.5% to 2%. Sequencing was performed on memory CD4+ T cells sorted from blood. These receptors originate from a woman in her 30s in good health. Each CDR3 is given with its conserved first and last residue. The D gene is left open where the match is weak. A clone size is listed for some rows: how often the clone was seen (once, few, many), or a class if it is expanded.

v_gene	abundance	j_gene	d_gene	CDR3nt	CDR3aa
TRBV7-9	-	TRBJ1-5	-	TGTGCCAGCAGCTTTACGCTAGATCAGCCCCAGCATTTT	CASSFTLDQPQHF
TRBV28	-	TRBJ2-3	-	TGTGCCAGCAGTTTATTGGGCAGGGCCACAGATACGCAGTATTTT	CASSLLGRATDTQYF
TRBV19	-	TRBJ2-7	TRBD1	TGTGCCAGTAGTAAGCTCGTGACAGGGCCCGGCTCCTACGAGCAGTACTTC	CASSKLVTGPGSYEQYF
TRBV6-6	-	TRBJ1-5	TRBD1	TGTGCCAGCAGTCAGGGGGACAGCCACAATCAGCCCCAGCATTTT	CASSQGDSHNQPQHF
TRBV27	-	TRBJ2-7	-	TGTGCCAGCAGTGGGTGGGACGGCTCCTACCCCTACGAGCAGTACTTC	CASSGWDGSYPYEQYF
TRBV6-4	-	TRBJ2-1	TRBD2	TGTGCCAGCAGTGAGCTAGCGGGGTACAATGAGCAGTTCTTC	CASSELAGYNEQFF
TRBV9	once	TRBJ2-3	-	TGTGCCAGCAGCGTAGGGGTAGGCGACACAGATACGCAGTATTTT	CASSVGVGDTDTQYF
TRBV28	-	TRBJ2-7	-	TGTGCCAGCACCACCACCGGGGGCCCCGTCTACGAGCAGTACTTC	CASTTTGGPVYEQYF
TRBV6-4	-	TRBJ2-2	-	TGTGCCAGCTCCCCCGGGCTGTTTAAGGGGGAGCTGTTTTTT	CASSPGLFKGELFF
TRBV20-1	-	TRBJ2-5	TRBD2	TGCAGTGAACTAGCGGAAGAGACCCAGTACTTC	CSELAEETQYF
TRBV5-1	once	TRBJ2-3	-	TGCGCCAGCTGTTTTGGGGGACATCGGGAAGATACGCAGTATTTT	CASCFGGHREDTQYF
TRBV29-1	-	TRBJ2-4	TRBD1	TGCAGCGTTGAAGCGGGCAGATCAGGGGGCATTCAGTACTTC	CSVEAGRSGGIQYF
TRBV5-4	-	TRBJ2-5	TRBD2	TGTGCCAGCAGCTTAGCGGGACTACCCCAAGAGACCCAGTACTTC	CASSLAGLPQETQYF
TRBV6-1	-	TRBJ1-1	-	TGTGCCAGCATGGTCACGGGGAACACTGAAGCTTTCTTT	CASMVTGNTEAFF
TRBV2	-	TRBJ2-7	-	TGTGCCAGCAGTGTCAATGCGGGATCCCACGAGCAGTACTTC	CASSVNAGSHEQYF
TRBV6-5	-	TRBJ1-4	TRBD1	TGTGCCAGCAGTTCCGCCGGGACAGGGGTTGAAAAACTGTTTTTT	CASSSAGTGVEKLFF
TRBV6-1	-	TRBJ1-5	-	TGTGCCAGCAGTGAAGCCCTAGGTGGGAGCAATCAGCCCCAGCATTTT	CASSEALGGSNQPQHF
TRBV6-1	-	TRBJ2-2	-	TGTGCCAGCAACGCGAGAGGGACTGCCGGGGAGCTGTTTTTT	CASNARGTAGELFF
TRBV30	-	TRBJ1-4	-	TGTGCCTGGAGTGTGGACTCAAGTGCAACTAATGAAAAACTGTTTTTT	CAWSVDSSATNEKLFF
TRBV29-1	-	TRBJ1-1	-	TGCAGCGCTAGTGGGGGCCCCTATAACACTGAAGCTTTCTTT	CSASGGPYNTEAFF
TRBV10-1	-	TRBJ1-5	-	TGCGCCAGCAGTGAGTCGAGGGATCAGCCCCAGCATTTT	CASSESRDQPQHF
TRBV5-4	-	TRBJ2-7	TRBD1	TGTGCCAGCAGCAGCCGACAGGGGACCTACGAGCAGTACTTC	CASSSRQGTYEQYF
TRBV28	-	TRBJ1-4	-	TGTGCCAGCAGTGGGAACGTGAAGGGTGAAAAACTGTTTTTT	CASSGNVKGEKLFF
TRBV6-5	-	TRBJ1-2	TRBD1	TGTGCCAGCAGACAATCCGGACAGGGAAGGGGCTACACCTTC	CASRQSGQGRGYTF
TRBV5-1	-	TRBJ2-7	TRBD2	TGCGCCAGCAGCGAGACTAGCGGGAGGGCTAAGCAGTACTTC	CASSETSGRAKQYF
TRBV28	once	TRBJ1-3	TRBD1	TGTGCCAGCAGTGGACAGAACCGGGACAGGGAGCACTCTGGAAACACCATATATTTT	CASSGQNRDREHSGNTIYF
TRBV2	once	TRBJ1-1	-	TGTGCCAGCAGTGAACTCTTACGGGATCCGTATACTGAAGCTTTCTTT	CASSELLRDPYTEAFF
TRBV6-6	-	TRBJ2-2	TRBD2	TGTGCCAGCAGTACTCCGGGACTATCCACCGGGGAGCTGTTTTTT	CASSTPGLSTGELFF
TRBV19	-	TRBJ2-7	TRBD1	TGTGCCAGTAGAAGACAGGGGGCCTTCGAGCAGTACTTC	CASRRQGAFEQYF
TRBV6-6	many	TRBJ2-7	TRBD1	TGTGCCAGCAGTTACGGGGACAGGGGTCGAGAGCAGTACTTC	CASSYGDRGREQYF
TRBV28	-	TRBJ1-5	-	TGTGCCAGCAGTTTATCACAGGGACGACAGCCCCAGCATTTT	CASSLSQGRQPQHF
TRBV4-1	-	TRBJ2-7	TRBD1	TGCGCCAGCAGCGACCCGCAAGTAGGGGACAGAACATACGAGCAGTACTTC	CASSDPQVGDRTYEQYF
TRBV28	-	TRBJ2-2	TRBD2	TGTGCCAGCATCGAGCGGGAGGCCGGGGAGCTGTTTTTT	CASIEREAGELFF
TRBV20-1	-	TRBJ2-3	-	TGCAGTGCTAAACGGACAGATACGCAGTATTTT	CSAKRTDTQYF
TRBV28	-	TRBJ2-5	TRBD1	TGTGCCAGCAGGTGGACAGGACAAGAGACCCAGTACTTC	CASRWTGQETQYF
TRBV7-2	-	TRBJ2-1	TRBD2	TGTGCCAGCAGCTTAGATTTGACTAGCGGGAATCGTGAGCAGTTCTTC	CASSLDLTSGNREQFF
TRBV28	-	TRBJ2-1	TRBD1	TGTGCCAGCAGAACGAGCCGGGACAGGGCTGCGAATGAGCAGTTCTTC	CASRTSRDRAANEQFF
TRBV4-1	-	TRBJ2-3	TRBD2	TGCGCCAGCAGCCACCCTTACCCGCCCCCTACTCGCGGGAGTAGAGATACGCAGTATTTT	CASSHPYPPPTRGSRDTQYF
TRBV2	-	TRBJ2-3	-	TGTGCCAGCAGGGAATGGGGGCGGGATCTCTGGACAGATACGCAGTATTTT	CASREWGRDLWTDTQYF
TRBV9	-	TRBJ1-1	-	TGTGCCAGCAGCGCGGAGAGGGACACTGAAGCTTTCTTT	CASSAERDTEAFF
TRBV29-1	-	TRBJ2-1	-	TGCAGCGTTGGGTTAGCGGACTACTCCTACAATGAGCAGTTCTTC	CSVGLADYSYNEQFF
TRBV11-2	-	TRBJ2-2	TRBD2	TGTGCCAGCAGCCGACTAGCGGGAGGGACCGGGGAGCTGTTTTTT	CASSRLAGGTGELFF
TRBV18	-	TRBJ2-4	-	TGTGCCAGCTCAGTATTAGAGACAGCCAAAAACATTCAGTACTTC	CASSVLETAKNIQYF
TRBV18	-	TRBJ1-5	TRBD1	TGTGCCAGCTCGACGACAGCTAGGGGGCGAAATCAGCCCCAGCATTTT	CASSTTARGRNQPQHF
TRBV28	-	TRBJ2-7	-	TGTGCCAGCAGGGTAAGAAGGCCCTACGAGCAGTACTTC	CASRVRRPYEQYF
TRBV28	-	TRBJ1-1	-	TGTGCCAGCAGTTCCCACCAGGGGAACACTGAAGCTTTCTTT	CASSSHQGNTEAFF
TRBV5-4	-	TRBJ1-1	-	TGTGCCAGCAGCATGGACGCCTTGAACACTGAAGCTTTCTTT	CASSMDALNTEAFF
TRBV15	-	TRBJ1-1	TRBD1	TGTGCCACCAGCAGAGCAGGGTCAGGGGGAGGGATGAACACTGAAGCTTTCTTT	CATSRAGSGGGMNTEAFF
TRBV29-1	-	TRBJ1-1	-	TGCAGCGCACGGGGGGGGAGCACTGAAGCTTTCTTT	CSARGGSTEAFF
TRBV5-1	-	TRBJ1-2	-	TGCGCCAGCCGGGGGTCTTTCGAGGCATCTGGCTACACCTTC	CASRGSFEASGYTF
TRBV6-1	-	TRBJ2-7	-	TGTGCCAGCAGCGCTTGGGGACCCGTGGAGCAGTACTTC	CASSAWGPVEQYF
TRBV28	-	TRBJ2-7	TRBD1	TGTGCCAGCAGTTTCGGGACAGAGCCCTCCAAGCAGTACTTC	CASSFGTEPSKQYF
TRBV7-9	-	TRBJ2-6	-	TGTGCCAGCAGCTTAGGTTTCTCTGGGGCCAACGTCCTGACTTTC	CASSLGFSGANVLTF
TRBV30	-	TRBJ2-5	TRBD2	TGTGCCTGGAGCCTCGGACTAGCGGGGGAACAAGAGACCCAGTACTTC	CAWSLGLAGEQETQYF
TRBV15	few	TRBJ1-5	-	TGTGCCACCAGCGACATTAACGGTCAGCCCCAGCATTTT	CATSDINGQPQHF